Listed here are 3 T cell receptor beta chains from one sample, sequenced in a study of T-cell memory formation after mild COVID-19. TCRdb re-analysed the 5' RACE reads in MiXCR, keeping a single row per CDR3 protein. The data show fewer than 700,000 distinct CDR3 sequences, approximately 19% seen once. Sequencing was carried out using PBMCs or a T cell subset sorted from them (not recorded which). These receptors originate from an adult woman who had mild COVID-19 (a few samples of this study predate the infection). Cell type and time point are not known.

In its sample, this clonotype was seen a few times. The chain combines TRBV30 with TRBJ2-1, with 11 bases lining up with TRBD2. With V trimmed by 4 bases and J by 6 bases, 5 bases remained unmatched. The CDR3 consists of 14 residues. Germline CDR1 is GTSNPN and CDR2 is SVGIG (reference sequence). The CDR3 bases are TGTGCCTGGATTAAGACTAGCGGGGTCAATGAGCAGTTCTTC. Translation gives CAWIKTSGVNEQFF.

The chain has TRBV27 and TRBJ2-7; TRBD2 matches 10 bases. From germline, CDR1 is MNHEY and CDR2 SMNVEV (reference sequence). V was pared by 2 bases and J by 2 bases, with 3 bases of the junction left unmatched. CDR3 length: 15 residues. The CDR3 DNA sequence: TGTGCCAGCAGTTTAAGTCTAGCGGGGGCCTACGAGCAGTACTTC. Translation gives CASSLSLAGAYEQYF.

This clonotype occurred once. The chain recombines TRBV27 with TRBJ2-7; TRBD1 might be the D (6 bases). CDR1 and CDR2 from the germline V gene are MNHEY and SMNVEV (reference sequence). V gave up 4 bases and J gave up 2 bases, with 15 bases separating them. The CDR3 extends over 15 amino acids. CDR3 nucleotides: TGTGCCAGCAGTTCAAAACAGGGCCTTCCCTACGAGCAGTACTTC. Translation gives CASSSKQGLPYEQYF.